The rows below give T cell receptor beta chains drawn from one sample of a study of cytomegalovirus exposure and HLA in healthy donors. This table comes from immunoSEQ multiplex PCR, and its TCRdb copy is limited to in-frame clones, with some not included. The table lists around 130,000 clones, 50% to 80% of them singletons. Sequencing used PBMCs. These receptors were obtained from a woman aged 40 to 50 in good health and CMV-seropositive. Each CDR3 is given with its conserved first and last residue. D genes are given only for firm matches. Size is stated for part of the rows, as once, few or many counts, or as a class when the clone is expanded.

TRBV2,.,TRBD1,TRBJ2-1,CASRTGTGGNEQFF,TGTGCCAGCAGGACCGGGACAGGTGGCAATGAGCAGTTCTTC
TRBV5-1,.,TRBD2,TRBJ2-1,CASSLETSGGQYNEQFF,TGCGCCAGCAGCTTGGAGACTAGCGGGGGTCAGTACAATGAGCAGTTCTTC
TRBV18,.,TRBD1,TRBJ1-4,CASSPLPGQGDEKLFF,TGTGCCAGCTCACCTCTACCGGGACAGGGTGATGAAAAACTGTTTTTT
TRBV6-5,.,TRBD1,TRBJ2-7,CASSSPGQGNSYEQYF,TGTGCCAGCAGTTCGCCGGGACAGGGTAACTCCTACGAGCAGTACTTC
TRBV12-2,.,.,TRBJ2-7,CASRFWSGKGGEQYF,TGTGCAAGTCGCTTCTGGAGCGGGAAGGGGGGGGAGCAGTACTTC
TRBV7-6,few,TRBD1,TRBJ1-5,CASSSRAGGQPQHF,TGTGCCAGCAGCTCGAGGGCAGGGGGCCAGCCCCAGCATTTT
TRBV7-3,.,TRBD2,TRBJ2-3,CASSFGTSGTDTQYF,TGTGCCAGCAGCTTTGGGACTAGCGGGACCGATACGCAGTATTTT
TRBV19,.,.,TRBJ1-3,CASSIPTGNSGNTIYF,TGTGCCAGTAGTATACCCACAGGGAACTCTGGAAACACCATATATTTT
TRBV28,.,TRBD1,TRBJ2-7,CASRKGQRAYEQYF,TGTGCCAGCAGAAAGGGACAGCGAGCCTACGAGCAGTACTTC
TRBV7-9,.,.,TRBJ1-1,CASSPPYREGNTEAFF,TGTGCCAGCAGCCCCCCCTATCGGGAGGGGAACACTGAAGCTTTCTTT
TRBV27,.,.,TRBJ1-2,CASRRAGIASGYTF,TGTGCCAGCAGACGAGCCGGGATCGCTAGCGGCTACACCTTC
TRBV5-8,.,TRBD2,TRBJ2-3,CASSLPGGLPDTQYF,TGTGCCAGCAGCTTGCCGGGGGGGCTCCCAGATACGCAGTATTTT
TRBV7-9,many,.,TRBJ1-1,CASSLVGKGAEAFF,TGTGCCAGCAGCTTAGTAGGGAAGGGGGCTGAAGCTTTCTTT
TRBV6-1,few,.,TRBJ1-2,CASSEERGLGYTF,TGTGCCAGCAGTGAAGAAAGGGGACTCGGCTACACCTTC
TRBV11-2,.,TRBD2,TRBJ2-1,CASSPLAGVLNEQFF,TGTGCCAGCAGCCCACTAGCGGGAGTACTGAATGAGCAGTTCTTC
TRBV19,.,TRBD1,TRBJ2-1,CASSNAGGTGGNNEQFF,TGTGCCAGTAGTAATGCGGGGGGGACAGGGGGAAACAATGAGCAGTTCTTC
TRBV30,.,TRBD1,TRBJ1-1,CAWTGQANTEAFF,TGTGCCTGGACGGGACAGGCGAACACTGAAGCTTTCTTT
TRBV10-3,few,.,TRBJ2-5,CAISGTEETQYF,TGTGCCATCAGTGGGACAGAAGAGACCCAGTACTTC
TRBV11-3,.,.,TRBJ1-2,CASSLGGSTGYGYTF,TGTGCCAGCAGCTTAGGAGGATCAACAGGGTATGGCTACACCTTC
TRBV13,.,.,TRBJ2-7,CASSRGSYEQYF,TGTGCCAGCAGCCGGGGGTCCTACGAGCAGTACTTC
TRBV6-5,.,TRBD1,TRBJ1-4,CASSSPGGALFF,TGTGCCAGCAGTTCCCCAGGGGGAGCACTGTTTTTT
TRBV28,.,.,TRBJ1-5,CASSLQQGGVANQPQHF,TGTGCCAGCAGTTTACAACAGGGTGGGGTGGCCAATCAGCCCCAGCATTTT
TRBV15,.,TRBD1,TRBJ1-1,CATSRDPGTGSTEAFF,TGTGCCACCAGCAGAGACCCGGGGACAGGGTCCACTGAAGCTTTCTTT
TRBV9,.,TRBD1,TRBJ1-3,CASARTGAGNTIYF,TGTGCCAGCGCAAGGACAGGGGCCGGAAACACCATATATTTT
TRBV10-3,.,.,TRBJ2-7,CAISDRTNDRYEQYF,TGTGCCATCAGTGATCGGACTAATGATAGGTACGAGCAGTACTTC
TRBV6-4,few,.,TRBJ2-2,CASSGASTENTGELFF,TGTGCCAGCAGTGGCGCTTCGACAGAAAACACCGGGGAGCTGTTTTTT
TRBV7-9,.,.,TRBJ2-7,CASSSTGQSETQYF,TGTGCCAGCAGCTCAACAGGACAGTCCGAAACGCAGTACTTC